What follows describes a single T cell receptor beta chain. The antigen is not known. The sample originates from a study of shared clonotypes between healthy human individuals. Generated by immunoSEQ multiplex PCR, the TCRdb table keeps only in-frame clones and is missing some. This sample has 2 million to 2.5 million clones, with around 90% found just once. Study-level results: Relative to their counterparts shared across all four donors, non-shared clonotypes exhibited diminished generation probabilities. Only blood was sampled, and tissue TCR repertoires likely differ from blood ones.

Everyone who donated was a Caucasian adult who lived in Nashville, Tennessee. Source material: naive CD4+ T cells from PBMCs. Sample subset: CD45RA+ positively selected. This TCR came from a young man in good health. Some clones in this sample may be carry-over from other donors' samples.

CDR3 amino acids: CASPPGLDADTQYF. CDR3 coding DNA: TGTGCCAGTCCTCCGGGACTAGATGCCGATACGCAGTATTTT. The rearrangement joins TRBV18 to TRBJ2-3; 8 bases are shared with TRBD2. Germline V gives CDR1 KGHSH, CDR2 LQKENI. V dropped 9 bases and J dropped 6; count of bases not matched to a gene: 11. The CDR3 consists of 14 residues.